Listed here is a single T cell receptor beta chain. Its specificity is not known. Clones were read by immunoSEQ multiplex PCR, and TCRdb kept only the in-frame ones, dropping some. The data contain about 130,000 clones, approximately 92% of them singletons. The data belong to a study of cytomegalovirus exposure and HLA in healthy donors. The CDR3 length is 12 residues. V was shortened by 0 bases and J by 7 bases, with 7 bases between the two germline ends. Per the germline V gene, CDR1 is PRHDT and CDR2 is FYEKMQ (reference sequence). General study results and limits: The study designated 150 or so TCR beta chains cytomegalovirus-associated. The TCR clusters that emerged in the first cohort tended, a later analysis found, to co-occur in the 120 or so validation repertoires. A few CMV-associated chains were confirmed in vitro to be specific for CMV antigens.

The clonotype comes from a woman aged 18-29 years in good health and CMV-seronegative. This sequence joins TRBV13 and TRBJ2-7; D may be TRBD2 (5 bases). Sequences were obtained from PBMCs. CDR3 sequence: CASSLGGGEQYV. As DNA, the CDR3 is TGTGCCAGCAGCTTAGGGGGCGGGGAGCAGTACGTC.